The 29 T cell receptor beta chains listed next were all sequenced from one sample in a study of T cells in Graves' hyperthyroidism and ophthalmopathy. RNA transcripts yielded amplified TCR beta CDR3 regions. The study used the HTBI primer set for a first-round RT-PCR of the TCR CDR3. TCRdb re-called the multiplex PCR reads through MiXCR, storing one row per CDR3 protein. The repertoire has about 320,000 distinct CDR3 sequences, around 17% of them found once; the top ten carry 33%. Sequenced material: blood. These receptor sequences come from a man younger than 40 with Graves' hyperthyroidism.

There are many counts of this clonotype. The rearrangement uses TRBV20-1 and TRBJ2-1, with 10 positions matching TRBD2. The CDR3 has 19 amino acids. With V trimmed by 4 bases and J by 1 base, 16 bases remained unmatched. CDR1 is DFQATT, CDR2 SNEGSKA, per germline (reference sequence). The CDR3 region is CSATPGLASEWASYNEQFF. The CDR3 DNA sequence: TGCAGTGCTACCCCGGGACTAGCGAGTGAGTGGGCGTCCTACAATGAGCAGTTCTTC.

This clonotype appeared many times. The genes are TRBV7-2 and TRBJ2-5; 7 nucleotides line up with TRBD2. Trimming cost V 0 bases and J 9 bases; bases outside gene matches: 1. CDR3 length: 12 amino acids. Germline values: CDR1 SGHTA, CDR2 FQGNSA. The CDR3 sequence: CASSLAGRAQYF. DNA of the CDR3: TGTGCCAGCAGCTTAGCGGGGAGGGCCCAGTACTTC.

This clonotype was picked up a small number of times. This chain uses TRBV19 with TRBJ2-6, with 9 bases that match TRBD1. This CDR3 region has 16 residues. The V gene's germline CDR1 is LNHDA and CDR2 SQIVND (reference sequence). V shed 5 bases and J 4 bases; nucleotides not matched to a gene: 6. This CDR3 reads CASSPGQGNGANVLTF. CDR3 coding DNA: TGTGCCAGTAGTCCGGGACAGGGTAACGGGGCCAACGTCCTGACTTTC.

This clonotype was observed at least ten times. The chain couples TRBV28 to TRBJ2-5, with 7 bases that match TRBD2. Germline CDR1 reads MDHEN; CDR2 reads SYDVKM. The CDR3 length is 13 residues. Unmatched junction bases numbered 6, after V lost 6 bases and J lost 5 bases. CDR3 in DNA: TGTGCCAGCAGCCGGGACTATAGCGAGACCCAGTACTTC. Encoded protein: CASSRDYSETQYF.

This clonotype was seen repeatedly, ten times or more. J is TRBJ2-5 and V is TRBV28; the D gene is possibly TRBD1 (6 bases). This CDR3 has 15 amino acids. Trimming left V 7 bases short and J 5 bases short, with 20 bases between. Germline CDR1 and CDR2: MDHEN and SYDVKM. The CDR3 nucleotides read TGTGCCAGCATGGAGAACAGGGAGCAGTTGGAGACCCAGTACTTC. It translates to CASMENREQLETQYF.

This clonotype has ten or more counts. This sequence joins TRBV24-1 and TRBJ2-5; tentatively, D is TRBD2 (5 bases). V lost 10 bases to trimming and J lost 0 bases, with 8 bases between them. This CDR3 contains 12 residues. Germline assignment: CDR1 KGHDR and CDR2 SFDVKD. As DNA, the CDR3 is TGTGCCACAGAGGACTACCAAGAGACCCAGTACTTC. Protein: CATEDYQETQYF.

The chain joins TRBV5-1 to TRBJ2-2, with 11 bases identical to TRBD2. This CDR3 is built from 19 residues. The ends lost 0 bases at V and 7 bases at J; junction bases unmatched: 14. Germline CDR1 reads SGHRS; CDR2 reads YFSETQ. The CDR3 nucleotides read TGCGCCAGCAGCTTGGGCAGACTAGCGGGACAAGCAGGCTTCGGGGAGCTGTTTTTT. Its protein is CASSLGRLAGQAGFGELFF.

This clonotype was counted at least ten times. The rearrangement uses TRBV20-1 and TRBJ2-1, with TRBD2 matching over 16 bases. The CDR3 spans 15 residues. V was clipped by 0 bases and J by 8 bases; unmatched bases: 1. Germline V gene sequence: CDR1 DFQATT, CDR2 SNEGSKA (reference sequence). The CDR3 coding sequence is TGCAGTGCTAGAGATGGGACTAGCGGGAGGGATGAGCAGTTCTTC. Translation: CSARDGTSGRDEQFF.

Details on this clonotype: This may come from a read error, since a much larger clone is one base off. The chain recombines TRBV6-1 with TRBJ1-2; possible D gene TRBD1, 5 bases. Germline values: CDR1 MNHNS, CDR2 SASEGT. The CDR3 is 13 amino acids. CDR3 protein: CASNPSQGGGCTF. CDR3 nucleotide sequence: TGTGCCAGCAACCCATCCCAGGGTGGAGGCTGCACCTTC.

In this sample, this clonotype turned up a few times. The CDR3 is CASSLPGQYYEQYF. The CDR3 DNA is TGCGCCAGCAGCTTACCGGGACAGTACTACGAGCAGTACTTC. The V gene is TRBV5-1, the J gene TRBJ2-7; TRBD1 agrees at 7 bases. The CDR3 is made up of 14 amino acids. The germline V gene encodes CDR1 SGHRS and CDR2 YFSETQ. The junction had 5 bases not matched to a gene; V was cut back by 2 bases and J by 3 bases. Full variable domain (rest looked up from reference TRBV5-1 and TRBJ2-7): KAGVTQTPRYLIKTRGQQVTLSCSPISGHRSVSWYQQTPGQGLQFLFEYFSETQRNKGNFPGRFSGRQFSNSRSEMNVSTLELGDSALYLCASSLPGQYYEQYFGPGTRLTVT.

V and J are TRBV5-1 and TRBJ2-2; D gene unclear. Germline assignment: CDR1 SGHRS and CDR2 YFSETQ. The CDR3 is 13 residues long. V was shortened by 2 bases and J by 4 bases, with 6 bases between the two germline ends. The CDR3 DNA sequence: TGCGCCAGCAGCTTCGGTTCCACCGGGGAGCTGTTTTTT. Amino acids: CASSFGSTGELFF.

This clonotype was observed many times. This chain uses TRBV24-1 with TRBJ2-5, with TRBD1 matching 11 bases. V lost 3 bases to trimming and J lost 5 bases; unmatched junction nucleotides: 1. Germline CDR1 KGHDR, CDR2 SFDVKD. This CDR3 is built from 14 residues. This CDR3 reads CATSDRDRGETQYF. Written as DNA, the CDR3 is TGTGCCACCAGTGATCGGGACAGGGGGGAGACCCAGTACTTC.

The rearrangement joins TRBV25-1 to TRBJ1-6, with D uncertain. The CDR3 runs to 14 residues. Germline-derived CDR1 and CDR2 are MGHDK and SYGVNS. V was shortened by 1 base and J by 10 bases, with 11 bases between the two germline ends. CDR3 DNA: TGTGCCAGCAGTGAATTGTGGTCGCGGTCACCCCTCCACTTT. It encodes CASSELWSRSPLHF.

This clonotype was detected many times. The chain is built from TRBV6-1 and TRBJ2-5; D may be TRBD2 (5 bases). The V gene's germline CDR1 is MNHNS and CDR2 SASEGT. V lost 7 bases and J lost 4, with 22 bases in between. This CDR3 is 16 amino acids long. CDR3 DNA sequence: TGTGCCAGCACTCTGGCCCGAACTAGTAAGGCAGAGACCCAGTACTTC. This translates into CASTLARTSKAETQYF.

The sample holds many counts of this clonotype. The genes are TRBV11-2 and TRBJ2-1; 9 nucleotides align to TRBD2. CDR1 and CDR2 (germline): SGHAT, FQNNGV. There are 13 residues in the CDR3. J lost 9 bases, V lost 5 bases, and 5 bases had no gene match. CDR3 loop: CASSRSGSGEQFF. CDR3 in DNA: TGTGCCAGCAGCCGTAGCGGGAGCGGTGAGCAGTTCTTC.

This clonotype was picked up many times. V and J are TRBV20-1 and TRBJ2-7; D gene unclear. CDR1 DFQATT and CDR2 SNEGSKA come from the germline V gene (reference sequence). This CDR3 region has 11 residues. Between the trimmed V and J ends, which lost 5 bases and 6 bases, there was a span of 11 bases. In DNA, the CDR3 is TGCAGTGCTGGCCCGACCGGCGAGCAGTACTTC. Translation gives CSAGPTGEQYF.

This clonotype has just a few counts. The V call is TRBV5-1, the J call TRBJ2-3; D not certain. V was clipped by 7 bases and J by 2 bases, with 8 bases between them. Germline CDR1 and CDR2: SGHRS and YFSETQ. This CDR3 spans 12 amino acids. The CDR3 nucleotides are TGCGCCAGCGCTGATTCCACAGATACGCAGTATTTT. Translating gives CASADSTDTQYF.

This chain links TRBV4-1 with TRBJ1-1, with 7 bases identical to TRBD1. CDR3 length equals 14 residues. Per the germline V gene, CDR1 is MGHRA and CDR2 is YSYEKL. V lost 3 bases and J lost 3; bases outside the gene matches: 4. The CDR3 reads CASSHLTGDTEAFF. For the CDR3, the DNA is TGCGCCAGCAGCCACCTAACAGGGGACACTGAAGCTTTCTTT.

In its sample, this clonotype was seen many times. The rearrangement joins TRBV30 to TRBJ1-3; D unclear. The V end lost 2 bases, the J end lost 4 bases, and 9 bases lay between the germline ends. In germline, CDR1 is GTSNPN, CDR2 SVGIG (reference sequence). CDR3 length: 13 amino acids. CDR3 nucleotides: TGTGCCTGGAGTATGAAAGTAGGAAACACCATATATTTT. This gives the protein CAWSMKVGNTIYF. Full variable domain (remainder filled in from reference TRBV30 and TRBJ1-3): SQTIHQWPATLVQPVGSPLSLECTVEGTSNPNLYWYRQAAGRGLQLLFYSVGIGQISSEVPQNLSASRPQDRQFILSSKKLLLSDSGFYLCAWSMKVGNTIYFGEGSWLTVV.

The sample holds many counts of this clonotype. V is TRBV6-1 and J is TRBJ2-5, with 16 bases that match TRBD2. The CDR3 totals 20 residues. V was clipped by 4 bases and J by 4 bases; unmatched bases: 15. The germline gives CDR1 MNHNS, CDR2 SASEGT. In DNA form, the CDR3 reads TGTGCCAGCAGTGCTGGGACTAGCGGGAGGGCCTGGGGTGAACGAGAGACCCAGTACTTC. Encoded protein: CASSAGTSGRAWGERETQYF.

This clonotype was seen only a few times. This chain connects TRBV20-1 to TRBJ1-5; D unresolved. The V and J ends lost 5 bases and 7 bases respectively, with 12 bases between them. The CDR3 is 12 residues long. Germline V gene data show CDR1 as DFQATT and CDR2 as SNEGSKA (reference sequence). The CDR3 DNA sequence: TGCAGTGCTGTACGGGGTGACCAGCCCCAGCATTTT. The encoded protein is CSAVRGDQPQHF.

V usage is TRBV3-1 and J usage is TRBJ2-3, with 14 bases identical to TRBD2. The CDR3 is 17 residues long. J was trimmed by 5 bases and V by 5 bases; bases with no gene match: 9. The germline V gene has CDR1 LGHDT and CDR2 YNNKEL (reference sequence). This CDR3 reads CASSSLQGTSGRDTQYF. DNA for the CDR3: TGTGCCAGCAGCTCCCTTCAGGGGACTAGCGGGAGAGATACGCAGTATTTT.

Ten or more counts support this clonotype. CDR3 DNA: TGTGCCAGCGATGGGCTACGTGGAAATGAGCAGTTCTTC. Translated: CASDGLRGNEQFF. V and J are TRBV12-3 or TRBV12-4 and TRBJ2-1; the D is unclear. V lost 8 bases to trimming and J lost 7 bases, with 15 bases between them. CDR3 length equals 13 residues.

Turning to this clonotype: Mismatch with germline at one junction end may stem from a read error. The DNA for the CDR3 is TGCGCCAGCAGCGCCCAGACAGGGCGGGCTGAGCAGTTCTTC. Translated, it gives CASSAQTGRAEQFF. This chain joins TRBV11-1 and TRBJ2-1; 7 positions match TRBD1. Germline V gene sequence: CDR1 SGHAT, CDR2 FQDESV (reference sequence). The CDR3 consists of 14 residues.

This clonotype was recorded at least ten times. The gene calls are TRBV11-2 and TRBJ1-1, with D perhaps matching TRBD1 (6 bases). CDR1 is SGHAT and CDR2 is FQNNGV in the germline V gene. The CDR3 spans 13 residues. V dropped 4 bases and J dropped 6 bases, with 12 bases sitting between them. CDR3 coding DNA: TGTGCCAGCAGCTGGGCAGGGGACCCTGAAGCTTTCTTT. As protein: CASSWAGDPEAFF.

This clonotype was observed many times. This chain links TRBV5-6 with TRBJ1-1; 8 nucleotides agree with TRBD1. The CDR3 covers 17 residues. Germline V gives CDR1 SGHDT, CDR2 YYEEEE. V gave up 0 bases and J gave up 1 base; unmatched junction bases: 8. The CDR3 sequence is CASSLAARGLPNTEAFF. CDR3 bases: TGTGCCAGCAGCTTGGCGGCCAGGGGGCTCCCGAACACTGAAGCTTTCTTT.

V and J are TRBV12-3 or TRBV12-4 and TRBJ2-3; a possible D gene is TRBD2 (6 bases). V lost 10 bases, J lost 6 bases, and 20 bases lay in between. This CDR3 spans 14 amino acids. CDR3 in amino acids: CATRGQEGSDTQYF. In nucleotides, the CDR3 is TGTGCCACCAGAGGGCAGGAGGGGAGTGATACGCAGTATTTT.

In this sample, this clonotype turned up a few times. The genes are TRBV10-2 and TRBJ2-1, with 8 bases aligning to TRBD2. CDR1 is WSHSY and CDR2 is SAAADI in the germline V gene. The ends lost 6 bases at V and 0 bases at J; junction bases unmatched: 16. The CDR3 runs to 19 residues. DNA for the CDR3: TGCGCCAGCAGGGGTTTGGGACTAGTAGAGGGGGGCTCCTACAATGAGCAGTTCTTC. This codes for CASRGLGLVEGGSYNEQFF.

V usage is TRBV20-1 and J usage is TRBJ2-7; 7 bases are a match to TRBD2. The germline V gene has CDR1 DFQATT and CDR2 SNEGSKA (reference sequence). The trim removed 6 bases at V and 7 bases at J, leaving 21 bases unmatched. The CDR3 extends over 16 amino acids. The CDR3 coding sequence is TGCAGTGCAGTCCCCCCTCGGGGGGAAGATCGTCGAGAGCAGTACTTC. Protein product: CSAVPPRGEDRREQYF.